This TCR beta chain was retrieved from a study of blood T cell repertoires in COVID-19 (dated by TCRdb to 2018 to 2020). Notes on the research overall: The collaborator samples originated in the United States, Italy and Spain and spanned the acute and convalescent phases of COVID-19. The samples were drawn from two sources: the first 160 participants of the ongoing ImmuneRACE study, and fewer than 1,500 subjects contributed by 6 global collaborators. The repertoires were released in a freely available public database intended as a resource for research on the immune response to SARS-CoV-2. Subjects who had been exposed to COVID-19, were actively infected with it, or had recovered from it provided the deeply sampled blood TCRbeta repertoires that made up the dataset. HLA class I and class II types, where available, came from metadata supplied by the sample provider rather than from assay-based typing. The material from the prospective study consisted of cDNA or gDNA derived from T cells, B-cell-depleted T cells, or PBMCs. Sample metadata almost always included a de-identified subject ID, COVID-19 status, age in years and sex.

General findings and caveats noted by the study authors: The amount of clinical and demographic metadata varied by source and participant and was provided uncurated.

Points on this clone: Its cognate antigen has yet to be identified. Base qualities are not at hand, and no much larger clone is one base apart.

TCRbeta CDR3 regions were amplified from genomic DNA by means of the immunoSEQ Assay, a bias-controlled multiplex PCR. Concerning the study's data processing: The number of nucleated cells in each sample was estimated from the amplification of reference gene primers within the assay. To quantify the absolute abundance of each unique TCRbeta CDR3 rearrangement, sequence reads were collapsed and filtered. For each sample, productive Simpson clonality was calculated as the square root of Simpson's diversity index across productive rearrangements. As stored in TCRdb, this immuneACCESS dataset retains in-frame rearrangements with V and J assigned. A fraction of the clones does not appear; measured against another copy, unresolved V genes explain less than half of the discrepancy, and the remainder lacks a known reason. That table furnishes V, J and clone size, whereas the DNA furnished D and trimming. For this sample the table gives 150,000 or so clones, of which approximately 90% were detected only once. The leading ten clones occupy less than 5% of the sample.

CDR1 SNHLY and CDR2 FYNNEI were looked up in the germline V gene. Counted from cysteine to phenylalanine, this CDR3 has 15 amino acids. The only DNA kept is the CDR3, 45 bases in frame from the first base. The germline ends are 12 bases apart after V is trimmed by 2 bases and J by 4 bases. Participants in the prospective study were aged roughly 18 to 89 years, lived in 20 to 30 United States geographic areas, and enrolled through a virtual design. In the prospective study, participants were assigned to cohorts based on the clinical history participants reported in a screening survey and a study questionnaire. A participant counted as exposed if, within 2 weeks of entering the study, that participant had been in contact with someone who had a PCR-confirmed or clinician-diagnosed COVID-19 case. In the prospective study, mobile phlebotomists collected whole blood, serum and a nasopharyngeal or oropharyngeal swab from each participant. Participants in the prospective study had the option to provide additional blood draws and questionnaires over an approximately 2-month period. Blood samples from the prospective study were shipped frozen or at room temperature prior to DNA extraction.

This chain joins TRBV2 to TRBJ1-5; tentative D gene TRBD1, with 6 bases matching. The TCR comes from a woman aged 40 to 50 who had been exposed to COVID-19. The sample was PBMCs or T cells enriched from blood (not recorded which). The DNA sequence is given as TGTGCCAGCAGTGAATTAAGACAGGTAAATCAGCCCCAGCATTTT. Its translation is CASSELRQVNQPQHF.